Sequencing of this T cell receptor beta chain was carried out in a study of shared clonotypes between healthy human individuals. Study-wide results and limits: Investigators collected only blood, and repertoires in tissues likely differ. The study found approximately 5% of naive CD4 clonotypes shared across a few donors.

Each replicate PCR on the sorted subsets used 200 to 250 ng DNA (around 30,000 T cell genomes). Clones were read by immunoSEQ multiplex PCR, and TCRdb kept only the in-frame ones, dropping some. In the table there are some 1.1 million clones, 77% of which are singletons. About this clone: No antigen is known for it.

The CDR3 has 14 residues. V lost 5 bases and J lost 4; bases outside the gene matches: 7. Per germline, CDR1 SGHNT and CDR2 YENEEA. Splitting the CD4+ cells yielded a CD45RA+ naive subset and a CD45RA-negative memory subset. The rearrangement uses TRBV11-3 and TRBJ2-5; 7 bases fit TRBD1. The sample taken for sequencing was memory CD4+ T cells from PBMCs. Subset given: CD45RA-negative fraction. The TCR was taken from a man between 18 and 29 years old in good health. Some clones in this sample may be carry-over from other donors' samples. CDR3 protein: CASSARQGGETQYF. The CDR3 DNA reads TGTGCCAGCAGCGCCCGACAGGGCGGAGAGACCCAGTACTTC. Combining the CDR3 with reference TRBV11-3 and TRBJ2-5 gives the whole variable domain EAGVVQSPRYKIIEKKQPVAFWCNPISGHNTLYWYLQNLGQGPELLIRYENEEAVDDSQLPKDRFSAERLKGVDSTLKIQPAELGDSAVYLCASSARQGGETQYFGPGTRLLVL.